The next 12 T cell receptor beta chains were all read from a single sample in a study of T cells in Graves' hyperthyroidism and ophthalmopathy. Amplified TCR beta CDR3 regions came from RNA transcripts. The HTBI primer set was used in a first-round RT-PCR of the TCR CDR3. MiXCR, applied by TCRdb to the multiplex PCR reads, yields one record per CDR3 protein. This sample has around 520,000 distinct CDR3 sequences, with about 24% found just once. The sequencing sample was made of blood. The receptors come from a woman in her 30s with Graves' ophthalmopathy.

In its sample, this clonotype was seen a few times. The V and J genes are TRBV15 and TRBJ1-5; D is unclear. Trimming left V 5 bases short and J 2 bases short, with 10 bases between. Germline V gene lookup returns CDR1 LNHNV and CDR2 YYDKDF (reference sequence). The CDR3 is 14 amino acids. This CDR3 is CATSETWGNQPQHF. CDR3 DNA: TGTGCCACCAGCGAGACATGGGGCAATCAGCCCCAGCATTTT.

This clonotype appeared many times. This chain uses TRBV20-1 with TRBJ2-7; no firm D call. V was pared by 4 bases and J by 0 bases, with 13 bases between. Germline CDR1 and CDR2: DFQATT and SNEGSKA (reference sequence). The CDR3 extends over 14 amino acids. The CDR3: CSAKNTLSSYEQYF. In nucleotides, the CDR3 is TGCAGTGCTAAGAACACCCTAAGCTCCTACGAGCAGTACTTC.

This clonotype has at least ten counts. The chain joins TRBV27 to TRBJ2-2; 7 bases fit TRBD2. Germline-derived CDR1 and CDR2 are MNHEY and SMNVEV (reference sequence). The CDR3 loop spans 17 amino acids. The V segment lost 2 bases and the J segment 3 bases; nucleotides outside the gene matches: 9. The CDR3, as DNA: TGTGCCAGCAGTTTACAGGCTAGCGGTCCGGACACCGGGGAGCTGTTTTTT. Its translation: CASSLQASGPDTGELFF.

This clonotype was seen a single time. This chain links TRBV27 with TRBJ2-5, with a possible D match to TRBD1 (6 bases). The CDR3 sequence is 16 residues long. V shed 4 bases and J shed 2 bases, with 17 bases lying between them. CDR1 and CDR2 from the germline V gene are MNHEY and SMNVEV (reference sequence). CDR3 sequence (DNA): TGTGCCAGCAGTTCATACTACCGGGACATTCAAGAGACCCAGTACTTC. Amino acid sequence: CASSSYYRDIQETQYF.

This clonotype was counted ten times or more. The chain combines TRBV28 with TRBJ1-3, with 8 bases matching TRBD1. The J segment lost 3 bases and the V segment lost 1 base, leaving 5 bases of the junction unmatched. This CDR3 is built from 16 residues. CDR1 MDHEN and CDR2 SYDVKM come from the germline V gene. The CDR3 region is CASSLSQGAGGNTIYF. CDR3 nucleotides: TGTGCCAGCAGTTTATCCCAGGGGGCGGGTGGAAACACCATATATTTT.

This clonotype has more than one count but fewer than ten. The chain employs TRBV19 and TRBJ2-7; D possibly corresponds to TRBD2 (5 bases). Germline assignment: CDR1 LNHDA and CDR2 SQIVND (reference sequence). Trimming took off 6 bases at V and 3 bases at J, with 18 bases between the two ends. This CDR3 is 15 amino acids long. The CDR3: CASSIMSGEGYEQYF. DNA of the CDR3: TGTGCCAGTAGCATAATGAGCGGAGAGGGCTACGAGCAGTACTTC.

This clonotype was seen at least ten times. V and J are TRBV6-2 or TRBV6-3 and TRBJ2-4; D is uncertain. V was clipped by 2 bases and J by 5 bases, with 13 bases between them. The CDR3 has 15 residues. CDR1 is MNHEY and CDR2 is SVGEGT in the germline V gene. The CDR3 region is CASSYNQPIQNIQYF. The CDR3 region has the DNA TGTGCCAGCAGTTACAACCAACCCATTCAAAACATTCAGTACTTC.

There are many counts of this clonotype. The CDR3 nucleotides are TGTGCCAGCAGTTACTCCCCGCGCTATGGCTACACCTTC. This sequence encodes CASSYSPRYGYTF. V usage is TRBV6-2 or TRBV6-3 and J usage is TRBJ1-2; D is undetermined. Trimming removed 0 bases from V and 4 bases from J, with 6 bases in between. CDR1 is MNHEY, CDR2 SVGEGT, per germline. CDR3 length equals 13 residues.

In its sample, this clonotype was seen many times. V is TRBV7-8 and J is TRBJ2-5; D not resolved. Looked up from germline, CDR1 is SGHVS and CDR2 is FQNEAQ. This CDR3 contains 13 residues. The V end lost 2 bases, the J end lost 5 bases, and 9 bases lay between the germline ends. Here the CDR3 DNA reads TGTGCCAGCAGCTTAATGGTAGGGGAGACCCAGTACTTC. Protein: CASSLMVGETQYF.

In this sample, this clonotype turned up many times. The rearrangement uses TRBV9 and TRBJ1-2, with no clear D. Germline V CDR1 and CDR2: SGDLS, YYNGEE. The V end was cut by 0 bases, the J end by 3 bases, with 9 bases between. This CDR3 region has 14 residues. The CDR3 DNA sequence: TGTGCCAGCAGCGTAGGGGGATGGGACTATGGCTACACCTTC. Translating it yields CASSVGGWDYGYTF.

The J gene is TRBJ2-2, the V gene TRBV28; possibly TRBD1 or TRBD2 for D (5 bases each). V was trimmed by 6 bases and J by 5 bases, leaving 16 bases between them. Per the germline V gene, CDR1 is MDHEN and CDR2 is SYDVKM. CDR3 size: 15 residues. The CDR3 loop reads CASSWDGIETGELFF. In DNA, the CDR3 is TGTGCCAGCAGCTGGGACGGAATCGAGACCGGGGAGCTGTTTTTT. Drawing the rest from reference TRBV28 and TRBJ2-2, the complete variable domain is DVKVTQSSRYLVKRTGEKVFLECVQDMDHENMFWYRQDPGLGLRLIYFSYDVKMKEKGDIPEGYSVSREKKERFSLILESASTNQTSMYLCASSWDGIETGELFFGEGSRLTVL.

This clonotype was recorded a few times. V gene TRBV9 combines with J gene TRBJ2-2, with 10 bases fitting TRBD2. The CDR3 length is 16 residues. The trim removed 0 bases at V and 3 bases at J, leaving 2 bases unmatched. Germline V gene lookup returns CDR1 SGDLS and CDR2 YYNGEE. The CDR3 DNA reads TGTGCCAGCAGCGTAGCCCTAGCGGGGGACACCGGGGAGCTGTTTTTT. Encoded protein: CASSVALAGDTGELFF. Full variable domain (outside the CDR3, taken from reference TRBV9 and TRBJ2-2): DSGVTQTPKHLITATGQRVTLRCSPRSGDLSVYWYQQSLDQGLQFLIQYYNGEERAKGNILERFSAQQFPDLHSELNLSSLELGDSALYFCASSVALAGDTGELFFGEGSRLTVL.